These T cell receptor beta chains were read from a single sample in a study of Graves' ophthalmopathy and Graves' hyperthyroidism. TCRdb recomputed calls from the multiplex PCR reads with MiXCR, one row per CDR3 protein. This sample carries a few hundred thousand distinct CDR3 sequences, roughly 17% of them seen once, and the ten largest clones take about 12%. The sequencing sample was made of peripheral blood. These TCRs come from an adult man with Graves' ophthalmopathy. Each CDR3 is given with its conserved first and last residue. D genes are given only for firm matches. Size tells how often a clone was seen (once, few, many) or the class of an expanded clone, and some rows leave it out.

clone size | D gene | J gene | V gene | CDR3 DNA | CDR3 protein
many | . | TRBJ2-5 | TRBV28 | TGTGCCAGCAGGGCCGTAGTAGCTTGGGAGACCCAGTACTTC | CASRAVVAWETQYF
. | TRBD1 | TRBJ2-7 | TRBV6-2/TRBV6-3 | TGTGCCAGCACGCAAACCGGGACAGGGATCGAGCAGTACTTC | CASTQTGTGIEQYF
many | . | TRBJ1-2 | TRBV6-2/TRBV6-3 | TGTGCCGGCAGCCAGATCTCCGGGGGCTATGGCTACACCTTC | CAGSQISGGYGYTF
many | . | TRBJ1-2 | TRBV27 | TGTGCCAGCAAAACACAGGGCTATGGCTACACCTTC | CASKTQGYGYTF
many | . | TRBJ2-5 | TRBV18 | TGTGCCAGCTCACCCAACAGACAAGAGACCCAGTACTTC | CASSPNRQETQYF
many | TRBD1 | TRBJ2-7 | TRBV20-1 | TGCAGTGCTAGGGACAGGGTTTTACCCTTACTCGAGCAGTACTTC | CSARDRVLPLLEQYF
. | TRBD2 | TRBJ2-7 | TRBV12-3/TRBV12-4 | TGTGCCAGCAGCTTAGCGGGACGGAACTACGAGCAGTACTTC | CASSLAGRNYEQYF
many | TRBD2 | TRBJ2-7 | TRBV20-1 | TGCAGTGCTAGTGTGTGGACTAGCGGGAGATACGAGCAGTACTTC | CSASVWTSGRYEQYF
many | . | TRBJ2-5 | TRBV9 | TGTGCCAGCAGCGTAGGGGGACGGGTCCAAGAGACCCAGTACTTC | CASSVGGRVQETQYF
few | . | TRBJ2-7 | TRBV7-2 | TGTGCCAGCAGCCACCCCGGAGGCCGCGAGCAGTACTTC | CASSHPGGREQYF
many | TRBD2 | TRBJ2-7 | TRBV20-1 | TGCAGTGCTAGAGATGACCCAACTAGCGGGACCAGGACCTACGAGCAGTACTTC | CSARDDPTSGTRTYEQYF
many | . | TRBJ2-5 | TRBV7-2 | TGTGCCAGCAGCTTAGCCGGGACCGCGCGAGAGACCCAGTACTTC | CASSLAGTARETQYF
many | . | TRBJ1-6 | TRBV6-1 | TGTGCCAGCAGTGATCAGGGGTCAAATTCACCCCTCCACTTT | CASSDQGSNSPLHF
few | TRBD2 | TRBJ2-7 | TRBV9 | TGTGCCAGCAGCGTAGGGGCTAGCGGGGGATACGAGCAGTACTTC | CASSVGASGGYEQYF
few | TRBD1 | TRBJ1-1 | TRBV12-3/TRBV12-4 | TGTGCCAGCAGTAGACAGGGGAAGGCTGAAGCTTTCTTT | CASSRQGKAEAFF
many | . | TRBJ2-2 | TRBV24-1 | TGTGCCACCCGGGCGGCAGGGCACACCGGGGAGCTGTTTTTT | CATRAAGHTGELFF
many | . | TRBJ1-2 | TRBV12-3/TRBV12-4 | TGTGCCAGCAGTTTCAATGGACTCCCCTATGGCTACACCTTC | CASSFNGLPYGYTF
many | . | TRBJ1-1 | TRBV30 | TGTGCCTGGAGTGTACTGGGACTGGGTGAAGCTTTCTTT | CAWSVLGLGEAFF
many | . | TRBJ1-2 | TRBV5-1 | TGCGCCAGCAGCTTGGGGTGGACGGGGCTCGGCGGCTACACCTTC | CASSLGWTGLGGYTF
many | TRBD2 | TRBJ2-1 | TRBV2 | TGTGCCAGCAGGGTACCGAGCGGGAGCTCCTACAATGAGCAGTTCTTC | CASRVPSGSSYNEQFF
many | . | TRBJ1-5 | TRBV5-1 | TGCGCCAGCAGCCCCGGAAGGGGGGATAGCAATCAGCCCCAGCATTTT | CASSPGRGDSNQPQHF
many | . | TRBJ1-6 | TRBV7-2 | TGTGCCAGCAGCCACACAGAATTCAATTCACCCCTCCACTTT | CASSHTEFNSPLHF
many | TRBD2 | TRBJ2-7 | TRBV27 | TGTGCCAGCAGTACCCGAGCTAGCGGACGTCCCTACGAGCAGTACTTC | CASSTRASGRPYEQYF
. | . | TRBJ2-6 | TRBV7-8 | TGTGCCAGCAGCTCGACTGGGGCTGGGGCCAACGTCCTGACTTTC | CASSSTGAGANVLTF
. | TRBD1 | TRBJ1-5 | TRBV29-1 | TGCAGCGTAGGGGGCCAGGGTGATCAGCCCCAGCATTTT | CSVGGQGDQPQHF
many | TRBD1 | TRBJ1-2 | TRBV5-5 | TGTGTCAGCTCACCCGCGGGGGGACAGCTCTATGGCTACACCTTC | CVSSPAGGQLYGYTF
many | . | TRBJ1-1 | TRBV6-5 | TGTGCCAGCAGTTACTTGGGACGCAACACTGAAGCTTTCTTT | CASSYLGRNTEAFF
many | . | TRBJ2-4 | TRBV30 | TGTGCCTGGAGCACCCGGGACAACCTAGCCAAAAACATTCAGTACTTC | CAWSTRDNLAKNIQYF
once | . | TRBJ1-6 | TRBV6-5 | TGTGCCAGCAGTTGGGGAATTGGCGATTCACCCCTCCACTTT | CASSWGIGDSPLHF
many | TRBD1 | TRBJ1-1 | TRBV12-3/TRBV12-4 | TGTGCCAGCAGTCCAAACAAGTCGGGACAGCGGAACACTGAAGCTTTCTTT | CASSPNKSGQRNTEAFF
many | . | TRBJ1-5 | TRBV14 | TGTGCCAGCAGCGCGGGGGGTAACAATCAGCCCCAGCATTTT | CASSAGGNNQPQHF
. | . | TRBJ2-5 | TRBV10-1 | TGCGCCAGCAGCGAGGGTAGGATCCAAGATACCCAGTACTTC | CASSEGRIQDTQYF
. | . | TRBJ2-7 | TRBV24-1 | TGTGCCACCAGTGCCAGGCCGACCCCCCTCGAGCAGTACTTC | CATSARPTPLEQYF
many | . | TRBJ2-7 | TRBV4-1 | TGCGCCAGCAGCCCCTTGGCAGGGGCTCAGTACGAGCAGTACTTC | CASSPLAGAQYEQYF
. | TRBD1 | TRBJ2-2 | TRBV12-3/TRBV12-4 | TGTGCCAGCACCCAGACAGGGGGAGTCGGGGAGCTGTTTTTT | CASTQTGGVGELFF
many | . | TRBJ1-5 | TRBV4-2 | TGTGCCAGCAGCCAAGATTGGTATAGCAATCAGCCCCAGCATTTT | CASSQDWYSNQPQHF
. | TRBD2 | TRBJ2-7 | TRBV10-2 | TGCGCCAGCAATAGGGCTAGCGGGGGAACCTACGAGCAGTACTTC | CASNRASGGTYEQYF
. | TRBD2 | TRBJ2-7 | TRBV11-2 | TGTGCCAGCAGCCGCTTGACTAGCGGGAGTTCCTACGAGCAGTACTTC | CASSRLTSGSSYEQYF
. | . | TRBJ2-2 | TRBV10-3 | TGTGCCATCAGACCTGGGGACAACCGAGATGCGAACACCGGGGAGCTGTCTTTT | CAIRPGDNRDANTGELSF
many | TRBD2 | TRBJ2-7 | TRBV5-1 | TGCGCCAGCAGCCGGTCTAGCGGGAGAGGTAACGAGCAGTACTTC | CASSRSSGRGNEQYF
many | . | TRBJ2-7 | TRBV6-2/TRBV6-3 | TGTGCCAGCAGTTACGTTGGCGAGCAGTACTTC | CASSYVGEQYF
many | TRBD2 | TRBJ2-7 | TRBV3-1 | TGTGCCAGCAGCCAAGATTGGGGGTTTTTGACTAGCGGTTCCAGGGAGCAGTACTTC | CASSQDWGFLTSGSREQYF
many | TRBD1 | TRBJ1-1 | TRBV28 | TGTGCCAGCAGTGGCTATCGACAGGGGACTGAAGCTTTCTTT | CASSGYRQGTEAFF
many | . | TRBJ1-1 | TRBV4-1 | TGCGCCAGCAGCCAAGATCAGGACAGAAACACTGAAGCTTTCTTT | CASSQDQDRNTEAFF
many | TRBD1 | TRBJ1-1 | TRBV7-2 | TGTGCCAGCAGCGGACAGGGGGCAGCGAACACTGAAGCTTTCTTT | CASSGQGAANTEAFF
many | TRBD1 | TRBJ2-5 | TRBV28 | TGTGCCAGCAGTTTAGACGGACAGGGGACAAGAGTCACCCAGTACTTC | CASSLDGQGTRVTQYF
many | TRBD1 | TRBJ1-1 | TRBV19 | TGTGCCAGTAGCACAGGGGTAGGAAAAACTGAAGCTTTCTTT | CASSTGVGKTEAFF
many | TRBD1 | TRBJ2-5 | TRBV20-1 | TGCAGTGCTCCCCGGGGACAGAACCAAGAGACCCAGTACTTC | CSAPRGQNQETQYF
many | TRBD1 | TRBJ2-7 | TRBV11-2 | TGTGCCAGCAGCCCTACAGGGGTGGCCGAGCAGTACTTC | CASSPTGVAEQYF
many | TRBD2 | TRBJ2-7 | TRBV13 | TGTGCCAGCAGCCTGACGCGGCTAGCGGTCTCCTACGAGCAGTACTTC | CASSLTRLAVSYEQYF